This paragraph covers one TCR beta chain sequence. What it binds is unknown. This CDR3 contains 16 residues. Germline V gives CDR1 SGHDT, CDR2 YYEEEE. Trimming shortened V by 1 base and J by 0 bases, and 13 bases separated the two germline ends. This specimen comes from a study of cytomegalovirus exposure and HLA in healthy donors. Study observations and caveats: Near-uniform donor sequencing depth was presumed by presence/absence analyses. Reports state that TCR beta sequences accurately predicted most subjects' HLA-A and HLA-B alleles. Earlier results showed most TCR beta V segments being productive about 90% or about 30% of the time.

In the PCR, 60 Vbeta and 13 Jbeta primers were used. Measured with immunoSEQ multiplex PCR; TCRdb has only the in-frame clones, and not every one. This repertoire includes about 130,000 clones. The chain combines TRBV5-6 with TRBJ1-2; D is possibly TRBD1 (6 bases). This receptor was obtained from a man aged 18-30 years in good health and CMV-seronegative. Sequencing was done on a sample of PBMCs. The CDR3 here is CASSLLQGLTNYGYTF. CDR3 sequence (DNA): TGTGCCAGCAGCTTGTTACAGGGACTAACTAACTATGGCTACACCTTC. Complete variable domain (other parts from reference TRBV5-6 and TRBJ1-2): DAGVTQSPTHLIKTRGQQVTLRCSPKSGHDTVSWYQQALGQGPQFIFQYYEEEERQRGNFPDRFSGHQFPNYSSELNVNALLLGDSALYLCASSLLQGLTNYGYTFGSGTRLTVV.